One TCR beta chain is described in this entry. The germline V gene has CDR1 MNHNS and CDR2 SASEGT. The CDR3 has 17 residues. The V segment lost 4 bases and the J segment 5 bases; nucleotides outside the gene matches: 12. Methods used by the authors: Nucleated cell counts were estimated from reference gene primer amplification. Sequencing used immunoSEQ multiplex PCR; TCRdb keeps in-frame clones, though not all of them. Clone size and the V and J calls come from that table; the DNA yielded D and trimming. The sample lists 95,000 to 150,000 clones; more than 80% were seen once. This entry comes from a study of blood T cell repertoires in COVID-19. Across the whole study: COVID-19 samples collected from the United States, Italy and Spain covered acute and convalescent phases. Nucleic acid was either cDNA or gDNA, and it came from T cells, B-cell-depleted T cells, or PBMCs.

This clonotype originated in a man between 65 and 79 years old with active or convalescent COVID-19. Sequenced sample: peripheral blood. V and J are TRBV6-1 and TRBJ1-2; 11 bases line up with TRBD1. The CDR3 loop is CASSAGTGGGGSYGYTF. The CDR3 region has the DNA TGTGCCAGCAGTGCTGGGACAGGGGGTGGAGGATCGTATGGCTACACCTTC.